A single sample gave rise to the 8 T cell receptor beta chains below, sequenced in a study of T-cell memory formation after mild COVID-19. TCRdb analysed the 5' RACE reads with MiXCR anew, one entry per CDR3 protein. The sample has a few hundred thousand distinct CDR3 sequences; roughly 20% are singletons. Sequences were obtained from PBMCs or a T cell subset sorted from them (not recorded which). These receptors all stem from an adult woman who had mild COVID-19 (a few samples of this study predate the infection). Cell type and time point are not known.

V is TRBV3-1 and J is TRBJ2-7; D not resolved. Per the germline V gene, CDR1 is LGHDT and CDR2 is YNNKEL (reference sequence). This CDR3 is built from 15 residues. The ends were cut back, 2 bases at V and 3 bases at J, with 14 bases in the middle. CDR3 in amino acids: CASSQTDLLVYEQYF. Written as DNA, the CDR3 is TGTGCCAGCAGCCAAACGGACCTACTTGTCTACGAGCAGTACTTC.

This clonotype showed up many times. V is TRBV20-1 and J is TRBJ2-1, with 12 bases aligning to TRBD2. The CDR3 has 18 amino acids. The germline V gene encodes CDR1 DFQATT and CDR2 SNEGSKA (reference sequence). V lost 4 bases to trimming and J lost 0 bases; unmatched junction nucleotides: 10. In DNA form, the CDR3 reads TGCAGTGCTATGGGCGGACTAGCGGGACCGATCTCCTACAATGAGCAGTTCTTC. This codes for CSAMGGLAGPISYNEQFF.

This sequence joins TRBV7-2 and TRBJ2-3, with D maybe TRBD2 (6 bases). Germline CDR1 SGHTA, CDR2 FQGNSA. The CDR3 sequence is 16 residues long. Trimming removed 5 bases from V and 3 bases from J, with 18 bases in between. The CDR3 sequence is CASSLTSGLSTDTQYF. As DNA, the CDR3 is TGTGCCAGCAGCCTAACCTCGGGACTTTCTACAGATACGCAGTATTTT. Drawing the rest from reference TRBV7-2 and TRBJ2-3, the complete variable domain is GAGVSQSPSNKVTEKGKDVELRCDPISGHTALYWYRQSLGQGLEFLIYFQGNSAPDKSGLPSDRFSAERTGGSVSTLTIQRTQQEDSAVYLCASSLTSGLSTDTQYFGPGTRLTVL.

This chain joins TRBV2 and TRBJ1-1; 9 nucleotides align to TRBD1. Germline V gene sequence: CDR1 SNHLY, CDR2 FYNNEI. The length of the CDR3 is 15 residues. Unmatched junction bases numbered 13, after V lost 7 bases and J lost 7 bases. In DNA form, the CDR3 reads TGTGCCAGCACCTCCGGGACAGGGTTTCGTCATGAAGCTTTCTTT. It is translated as CASTSGTGFRHEAFF.

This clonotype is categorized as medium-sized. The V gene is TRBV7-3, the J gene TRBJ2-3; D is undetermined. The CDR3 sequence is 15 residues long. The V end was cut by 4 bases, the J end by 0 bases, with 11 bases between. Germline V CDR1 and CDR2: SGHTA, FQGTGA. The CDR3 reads CASSSLARSTDTQYF. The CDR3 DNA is TGTGCCAGCAGCTCATTAGCAAGGAGCACAGATACGCAGTATTTT.

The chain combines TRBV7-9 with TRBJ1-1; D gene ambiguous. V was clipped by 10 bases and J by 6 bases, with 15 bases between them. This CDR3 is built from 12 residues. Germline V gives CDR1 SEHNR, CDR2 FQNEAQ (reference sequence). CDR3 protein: CATRREAPEAFF. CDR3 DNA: TGTGCCACCCGTAGGGAGGCGCCTGAAGCTTTCTTT.

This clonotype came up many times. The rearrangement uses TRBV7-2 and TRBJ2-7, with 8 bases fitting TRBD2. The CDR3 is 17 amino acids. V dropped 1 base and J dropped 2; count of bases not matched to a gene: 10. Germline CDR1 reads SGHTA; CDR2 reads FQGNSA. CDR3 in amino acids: CASSLGSLAGSPYEQYF. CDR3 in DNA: TGTGCCAGCAGCTTAGGCAGTCTAGCGGGTTCCCCCTACGAGCAGTACTTC.

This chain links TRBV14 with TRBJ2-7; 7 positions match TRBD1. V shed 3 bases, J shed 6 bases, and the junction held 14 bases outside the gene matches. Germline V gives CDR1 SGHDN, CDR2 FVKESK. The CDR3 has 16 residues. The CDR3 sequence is CASSHWGPGGISEQYF. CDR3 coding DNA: TGTGCCAGCAGCCACTGGGGTCCAGGGGGTATCTCCGAGCAGTACTTC.